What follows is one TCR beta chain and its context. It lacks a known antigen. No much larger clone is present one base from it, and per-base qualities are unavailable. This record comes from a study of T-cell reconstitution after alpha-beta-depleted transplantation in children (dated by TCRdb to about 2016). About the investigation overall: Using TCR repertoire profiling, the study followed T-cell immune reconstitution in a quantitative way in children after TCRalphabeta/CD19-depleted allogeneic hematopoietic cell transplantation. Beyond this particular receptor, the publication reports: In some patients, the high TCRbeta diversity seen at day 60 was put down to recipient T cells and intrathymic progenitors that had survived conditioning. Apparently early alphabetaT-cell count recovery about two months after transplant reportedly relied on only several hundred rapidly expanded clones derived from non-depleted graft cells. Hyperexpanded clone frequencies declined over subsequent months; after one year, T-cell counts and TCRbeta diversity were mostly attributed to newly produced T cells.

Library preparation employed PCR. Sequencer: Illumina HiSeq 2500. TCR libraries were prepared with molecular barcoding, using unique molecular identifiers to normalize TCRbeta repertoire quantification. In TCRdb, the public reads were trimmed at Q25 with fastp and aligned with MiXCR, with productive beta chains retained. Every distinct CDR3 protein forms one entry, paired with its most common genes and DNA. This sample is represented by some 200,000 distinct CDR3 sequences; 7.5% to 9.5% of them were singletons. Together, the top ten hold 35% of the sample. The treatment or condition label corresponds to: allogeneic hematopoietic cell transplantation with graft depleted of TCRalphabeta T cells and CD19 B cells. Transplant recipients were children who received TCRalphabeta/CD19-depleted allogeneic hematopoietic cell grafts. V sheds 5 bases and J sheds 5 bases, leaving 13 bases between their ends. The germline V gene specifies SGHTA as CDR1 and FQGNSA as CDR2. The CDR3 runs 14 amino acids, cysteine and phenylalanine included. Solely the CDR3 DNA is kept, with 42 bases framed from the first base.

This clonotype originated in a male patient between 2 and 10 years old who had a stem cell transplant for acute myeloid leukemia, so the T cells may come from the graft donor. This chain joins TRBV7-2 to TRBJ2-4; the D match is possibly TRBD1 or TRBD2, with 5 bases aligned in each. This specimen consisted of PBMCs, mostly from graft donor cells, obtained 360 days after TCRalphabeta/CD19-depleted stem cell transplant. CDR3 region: CASSRSGAQNIQYF. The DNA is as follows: TGTGCCAGCAGCCGTTCCGGGGCCCAAAACATTCAGTACTTC.